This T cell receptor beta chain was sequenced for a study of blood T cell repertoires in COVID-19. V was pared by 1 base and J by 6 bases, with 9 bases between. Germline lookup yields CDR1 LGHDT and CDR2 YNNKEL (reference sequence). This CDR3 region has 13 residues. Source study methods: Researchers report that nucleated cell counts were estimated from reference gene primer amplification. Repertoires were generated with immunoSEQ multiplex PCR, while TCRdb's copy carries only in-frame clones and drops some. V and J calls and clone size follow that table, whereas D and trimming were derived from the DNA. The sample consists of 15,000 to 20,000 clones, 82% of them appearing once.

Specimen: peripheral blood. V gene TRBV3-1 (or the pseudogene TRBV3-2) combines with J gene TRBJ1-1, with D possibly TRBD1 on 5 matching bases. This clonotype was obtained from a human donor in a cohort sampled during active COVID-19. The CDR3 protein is CASSQGARAEAFF. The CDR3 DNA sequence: TGTGCCAGCAGCCAAGGGGCCAGGGCTGAAGCTTTCTTT.